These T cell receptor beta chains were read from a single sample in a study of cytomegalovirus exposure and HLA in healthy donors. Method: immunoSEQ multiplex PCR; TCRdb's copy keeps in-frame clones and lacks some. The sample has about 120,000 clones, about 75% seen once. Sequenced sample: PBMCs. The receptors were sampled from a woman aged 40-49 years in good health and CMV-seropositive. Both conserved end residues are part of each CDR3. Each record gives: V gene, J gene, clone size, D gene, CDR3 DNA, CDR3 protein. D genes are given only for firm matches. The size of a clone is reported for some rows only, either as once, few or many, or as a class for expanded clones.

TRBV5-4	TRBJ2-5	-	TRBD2	TGTGCCAGCAGCCTTAGCGGGGGGGAGTGGGAGACCCAGTACTTC	CASSLSGGEWETQYF
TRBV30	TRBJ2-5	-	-	TGTGCCTGGATGCGTAGCGGACGAGAGACCCAGTACTTC	CAWMRSGRETQYF
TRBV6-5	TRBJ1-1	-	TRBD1	TGTGCCAGCAGTTACGCTGGGACAGGGGCTTTCTTT	CASSYAGTGAFF
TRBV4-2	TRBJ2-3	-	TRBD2	TGTGCCAGCAGCCCTTTAGCGGGGGGTACAGATACGCAGTATTTT	CASSPLAGGTDTQYF
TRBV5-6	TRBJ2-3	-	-	TGTGCCAGCAGCTCCCCGGGTAGGGAGGCAGATACGCAGTATTTT	CASSSPGREADTQYF
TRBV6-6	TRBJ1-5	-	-	TGTGCCAGCAGCCTCGGACAGAGCCCAAATCAGCCCCAGCATTTT	CASSLGQSPNQPQHF
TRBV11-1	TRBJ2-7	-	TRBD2	TGTGCCAGCAGCGCCTGGGGGGGTACCCCCTACGAGCAGTACTTC	CASSAWGGTPYEQYF
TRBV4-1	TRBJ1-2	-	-	TGCGCCAGCAGCCAAGAGCGTCAGGGAGGTGGCTACACCTTC	CASSQERQGGGYTF
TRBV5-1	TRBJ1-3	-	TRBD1	TGCGCCAGCAGCAACACAGGGGGTGGAAACACCATATATTTT	CASSNTGGGNTIYF
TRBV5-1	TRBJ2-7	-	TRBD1	TGCGCCAGCAGCTCCTGGGACAGGGGGAATGAGCAGTACTTC	CASSSWDRGNEQYF
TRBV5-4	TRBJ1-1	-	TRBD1	TGTGCCAGCAGCTTGATGGGGACAGGGGGACGCACTGAAGCTTTCTTT	CASSLMGTGGRTEAFF
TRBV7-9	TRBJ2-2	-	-	TGTGCCAGCAGCTTAAGTATTAACAGGGAAGAGCTGTTTTTT	CASSLSINREELFF
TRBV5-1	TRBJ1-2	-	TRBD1	TGCGCCAGCAGCTTGGGATTACAGGGGGCTAGCGGCTACACCTTC	CASSLGLQGASGYTF
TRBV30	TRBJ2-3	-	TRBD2	TGTGCCTGGAAGCTCAGCGGGGGTGACACAGATACGCAGTATTTT	CAWKLSGGDTDTQYF
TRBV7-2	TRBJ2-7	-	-	TGTGCCAGCAGCTTATACAGGGACGAGCAGTACTTC	CASSLYRDEQYF
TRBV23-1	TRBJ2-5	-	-	TGCGCCAGCAGTCAACCCTTAGGACAGAAGTACCAAGAGACCCAGTACTTC	CASSQPLGQKYQETQYF
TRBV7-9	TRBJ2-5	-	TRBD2	TGTGCCAGCAGCCCACGGGGACTAGCGAGGGGAGAGACCCAGTACTTC	CASSPRGLARGETQYF
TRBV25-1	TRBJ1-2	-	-	TGTGCCAGCAGTGCCCAGGGATATGGCTACACCTTC	CASSAQGYGYTF
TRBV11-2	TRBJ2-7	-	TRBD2	TGTGCCAGCAGCTTAGTTCCGGGGGGAAGCTCCTACGAGCAGTACTTC	CASSLVPGGSSYEQYF
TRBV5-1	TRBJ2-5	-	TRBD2	TGCGCCAGCAGGGGCGGGGGGCCCCCCCAAGAGACCCAGTACTTC	CASRGGGPPQETQYF
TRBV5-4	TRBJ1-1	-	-	TGTGCCAGCAGCTTGGCAGTGAACACTGAAGCTTTCTTT	CASSLAVNTEAFF
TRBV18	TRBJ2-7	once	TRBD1	TGTGCCAGCTCACCACAGGGACAGTACGAGCAGTACTTC	CASSPQGQYEQYF
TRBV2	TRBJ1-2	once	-	TGTGCCAGCAGTGCGGACAGAGGACCCTATGGCTACACCTTC	CASSADRGPYGYTF
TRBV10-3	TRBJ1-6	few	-	TGTGCCATCACCGAAAGGGAACAGGATTCACCCCTCCACTTT	CAITEREQDSPLHF
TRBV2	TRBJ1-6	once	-	TGTGCCAGCTCGCGGGAGGCCCCCAATTCACCCCTCCACTTT	CASSREAPNSPLHF
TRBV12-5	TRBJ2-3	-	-	TGTGCTAGTGGTTTGGTACTTGGAGATACGCAGTATTTT	CASGLVLGDTQYF
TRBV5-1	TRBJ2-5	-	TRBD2	TGCGCCACGAAGCGGGGGAGCTCTAACCAAGAGACCCAGTACTTC	CATKRGSSNQETQYF
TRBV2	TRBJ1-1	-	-	TGTGCCAGCAGCCCGAGTTGGAACACTGAAGCTTTCTTT	CASSPSWNTEAFF
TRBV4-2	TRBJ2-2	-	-	TGTGCCAGCAGCCAAGATGTGTTGGGCAGCAGTAAGAACACCGGGGAGCTGTTTTTT	CASSQDVLGSSKNTGELFF
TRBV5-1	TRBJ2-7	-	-	TGCGCCAGCAGCTTGTACGGCGGGGGCTCCTCCGAGCAGTACTTC	CASSLYGGGSSEQYF
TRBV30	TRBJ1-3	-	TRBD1	TGTGCCGGTGACAGGGCTAAAGGAAACACCATATATTTT	CAGDRAKGNTIYF
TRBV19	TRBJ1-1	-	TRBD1	TGTGCCAGTGATATAGGGGGCACGAACACTGAAGCTTTCTTT	CASDIGGTNTEAFF
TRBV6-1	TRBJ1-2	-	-	TGTGCCAGCAGTAGTCAGGGATACCTCTATGGCTACACCTTC	CASSSQGYLYGYTF
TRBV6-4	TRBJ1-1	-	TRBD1	TGTGCCAGCAGTGGGGTAGCCAGGGGGCTGACTGAAGCTTTCTTT	CASSGVARGLTEAFF
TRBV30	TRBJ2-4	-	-	TGTGCCTGGAGTGTACGAGAGGGAAACATTCAGTACTTC	CAWSVREGNIQYF
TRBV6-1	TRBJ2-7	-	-	TGTGCCGCCTCCGGGACATCCCCCTACGAGCAGTACTTC	CAASGTSPYEQYF
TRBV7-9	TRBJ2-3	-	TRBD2	TGTGCCAGCAGCTCCAATAGCGGGGGGCTGACAGATACGCAGTATTTT	CASSSNSGGLTDTQYF
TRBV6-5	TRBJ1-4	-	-	TGTGCCAGCAGTTTGGGACAAGCTATTAATGAAAAACTGTTTTTT	CASSLGQAINEKLFF
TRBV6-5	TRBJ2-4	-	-	TGTGCCAGCAGGGGGGCAACGGGGTACATTCAGTACTTC	CASRGATGYIQYF
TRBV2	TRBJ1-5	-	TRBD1	TGTGCCAGCAGTGAACACAGGGGGTATGGCAATCAGCCCCAGCATTTT	CASSEHRGYGNQPQHF
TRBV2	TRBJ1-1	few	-	TGTGCCAGCAGAGTAAACAGTGAAGCTTTCTTT	CASRVNSEAFF
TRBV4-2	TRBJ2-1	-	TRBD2	TGTGCCAGCAGCCAGCTAGCGGGGGGGTACAATGAGCAGTTCTTC	CASSQLAGGYNEQFF
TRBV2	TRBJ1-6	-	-	TGTGCCAGCAGGGGGACTTTGACCTCACCCCTCCACTTT	CASRGTLTSPLHF
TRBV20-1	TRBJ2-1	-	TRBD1	TGCAGTGCTGGACAGGGTAATGAGCAGTTCTTC	CSAGQGNEQFF
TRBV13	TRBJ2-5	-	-	TGTGCCAGCAGCTTACCTAACAGGGAAGAGACCCAGTACTTC	CASSLPNREETQYF
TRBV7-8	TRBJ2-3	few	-	TGTGCCAGCAGATATTATCGTCAGACAGGAGATACGCAGTATTTT	CASRYYRQTGDTQYF
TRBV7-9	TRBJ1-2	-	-	TGTGCCAGCAGCTTAGACCCCGGGATCTATGGCTACACCTTC	CASSLDPGIYGYTF
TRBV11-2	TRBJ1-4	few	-	TGTGCCAGCAGCTTAGATTTGGGGCAGTGGCATGAAAAACTGTTTTTT	CASSLDLGQWHEKLFF